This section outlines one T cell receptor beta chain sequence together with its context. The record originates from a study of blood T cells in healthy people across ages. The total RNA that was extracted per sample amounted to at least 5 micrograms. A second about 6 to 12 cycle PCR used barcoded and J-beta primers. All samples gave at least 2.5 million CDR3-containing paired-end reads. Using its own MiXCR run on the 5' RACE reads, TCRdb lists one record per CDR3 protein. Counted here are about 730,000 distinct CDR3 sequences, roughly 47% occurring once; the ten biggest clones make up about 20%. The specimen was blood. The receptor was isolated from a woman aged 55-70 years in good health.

This CDR3 reads CASSQEPGQGNIQYF. DNA of the CDR3: TGCGCCAGCAGCCAAGAACCGGGACAGGGAAACATTCAGTACTTC. This chain links TRBV4-3 with TRBJ2-4; 9 bases fit TRBD1. The germline CDR1 and CDR2 sequences are LGHNA and YSLEER. The CDR3 is 15 residues long. V was pared by 0 bases and J by 6 bases, with 3 bases of the junction left unmatched.